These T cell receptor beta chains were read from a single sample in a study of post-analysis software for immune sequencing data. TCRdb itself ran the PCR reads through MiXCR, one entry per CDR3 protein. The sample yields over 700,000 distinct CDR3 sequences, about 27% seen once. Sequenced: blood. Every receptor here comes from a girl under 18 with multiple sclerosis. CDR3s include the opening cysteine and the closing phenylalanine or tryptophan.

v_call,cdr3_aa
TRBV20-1,CSAFGRVDQPQHF
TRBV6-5,CASSSPRGGTDTQYF
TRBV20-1,CSAPGRDYGYTF
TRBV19,CASSITRGAGFVQFF
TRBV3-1,CASSQDQGAPYGYTF
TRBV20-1,CSARDAGVNQETQYF
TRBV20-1,CSASPGAEPQHF
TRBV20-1,CNARNSGRPPTDTQYF
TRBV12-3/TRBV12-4,CASSRLTGVGTDTQYF
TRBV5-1,CASSYGIFGGGTDTQYF
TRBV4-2,CASSQELPDREAKNIQYF
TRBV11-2,CASSPPGGGGAVGYNEQFF
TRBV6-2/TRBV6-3,CASSSWAYSGANVLTF